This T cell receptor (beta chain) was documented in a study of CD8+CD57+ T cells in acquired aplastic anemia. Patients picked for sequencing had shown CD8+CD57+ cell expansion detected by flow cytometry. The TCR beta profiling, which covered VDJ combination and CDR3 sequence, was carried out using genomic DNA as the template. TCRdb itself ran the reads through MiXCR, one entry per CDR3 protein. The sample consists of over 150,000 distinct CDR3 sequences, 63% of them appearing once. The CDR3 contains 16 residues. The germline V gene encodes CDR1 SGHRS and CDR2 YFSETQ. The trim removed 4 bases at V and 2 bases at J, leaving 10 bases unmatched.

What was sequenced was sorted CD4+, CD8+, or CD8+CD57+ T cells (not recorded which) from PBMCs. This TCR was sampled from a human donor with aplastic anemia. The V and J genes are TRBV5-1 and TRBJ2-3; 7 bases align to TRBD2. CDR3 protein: CASSQGLPTITDTQYF. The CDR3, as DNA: TGCGCCAGCAGCCAGGGACTACCGACGATCACAGATACGCAGTATTTT.